Sequencing of this TCR beta chain was carried out in a study of blood T cells in healthy people across ages. As for the study in general: There was about one barcoded beta molecule captured by template switching per two T cells. Regarding the study as a whole: Versus aged donors, long-lived donors had higher diversity and more naive CD4+ cells. It was not possible, with unsorted PBMCs, to conclusively compare naive and antigen-experienced cells.

Roughly 10 milliliters of peripheral blood were drawn from each donor into EDTA-treated tubes. After removal of 6 bases from V and 5 bases from J, the junction contained 4 bases not matched to a gene. CDR3 length equals 13 residues. CDR1 DFQATT and CDR2 SNEGSKA come from the germline V gene (reference sequence). Through a sample-barcoded 5' primer and a J-beta primer mix, a second PCR was run for about 6 to 12 cycles. MiXCR, applied by TCRdb to the 5' RACE reads, yields one record per CDR3 protein. Among hundreds of thousands of distinct CDR3 sequences listed, 25% were seen once. This clonotype has a single count. Its cognate antigen is unknown. This sample also belongs to another study, concerning T cells of mothers and their children.

The receptor's source is a boy aged 10-17 years in good health. The material sequenced was blood. The chain links TRBV20-1 to TRBJ2-1; 10 nucleotides match TRBD1. This CDR3 reads CSARTGGDNEQFF. The CDR3 nucleotides read TGCAGTGCGCGGACAGGGGGGGACAATGAGCAGTTCTTC.